This T cell receptor (beta chain) was profiled in a study of blood T cell repertoires in COVID-19 (dated by TCRdb to 2020 to 2021). Concerning the study at large: The collaborator samples originated in the United States, Italy and Spain and spanned the acute and convalescent phases of COVID-19. The prospective study material was composed of cDNA or gDNA derived from T cells, B-cell-depleted T cells, or PBMCs. The dataset comprised deeply sampled blood TCRbeta repertoires from subjects exposed to, actively infected with, or recovered from COVID-19. The repertoires were released in a freely available public database intended as a resource for research on the immune response to SARS-CoV-2. Samples were obtained from the ongoing ImmuneRACE study (first 160 participants) and from 1,254 subjects provided by 6 global collaborators. Nearly every sample came with metadata listing a de-identified subject ID, COVID-19 status, age in years and sex. HLA class I and class II types, where available, came from metadata supplied by the sample provider rather than from assay-based typing. Paper-wide results and their limitations: The amount of clinical and demographic metadata varied by source and participant and was provided uncurated.

This clone was observed a few times. The specificity of this receptor is unknown. Per-nucleotide qualities are absent, and no much larger clonotype sits a single base away. The immunoSEQ Assay, a bias-controlled multiplex PCR, was used to amplify TCRbeta CDR3 regions from genomic DNA. The study's own analysis went as follows. Nucleated cell counts per sample were estimated from amplification of reference gene primers within the assay. To quantify the absolute abundance of each unique TCRbeta CDR3 rearrangement, sequence reads were collapsed and filtered. For each sample, productive Simpson clonality was calculated as the square root of Simpson's diversity index across productive rearrangements. This is the immuneACCESS table as TCRdb keeps it, with only in-frame sequences that have V and J called. A part of the clones is gone; compared with another copy, unresolved V genes explain less than half, and the rest is unexplained. V, J and clone size are those of that table, while D and trimming were read from the DNA. This sample is represented by over 250,000 clones; around 92% of them were singletons. The ten largest clones represent just over 2.5% of the sample.

CDR1 and CDR2 were assigned from the germline V gene as MNHEY and SVGAGI. V is shortened by 6 bases, J by 9 bases, and the region joining them spans 21 bases. Including cysteine and phenylalanine, the CDR3 has 15 amino acids. Just the 45-base CDR3 DNA is kept, in frame starting at base 1. At one collaborating source in Seattle, patients were enrolled during active infection and were followed longitudinally through the course of disease. Collaborating institutions collected whole blood in K2EDTA tubes following their own protocols. For TCRbeta analysis, collaborator samples were shipped as frozen whole blood, as isolated PBMCs, or as DNA extracted from either sample type.

The sample comprised peripheral blood. The receptor chain draws on TRBV6-5 and TRBJ1-5; perhaps TRBD1 is the D gene, with 5 bases matching. This TCR was sampled from a young adult with COVID-19, enrolled during active disease. At the DNA level, the sequence is TGTGCCAGCAGACCACCAGGGTGGTCGCGGTGGCCCCAGCATTTT. Its translation is CASRPPGWSRWPQHF.